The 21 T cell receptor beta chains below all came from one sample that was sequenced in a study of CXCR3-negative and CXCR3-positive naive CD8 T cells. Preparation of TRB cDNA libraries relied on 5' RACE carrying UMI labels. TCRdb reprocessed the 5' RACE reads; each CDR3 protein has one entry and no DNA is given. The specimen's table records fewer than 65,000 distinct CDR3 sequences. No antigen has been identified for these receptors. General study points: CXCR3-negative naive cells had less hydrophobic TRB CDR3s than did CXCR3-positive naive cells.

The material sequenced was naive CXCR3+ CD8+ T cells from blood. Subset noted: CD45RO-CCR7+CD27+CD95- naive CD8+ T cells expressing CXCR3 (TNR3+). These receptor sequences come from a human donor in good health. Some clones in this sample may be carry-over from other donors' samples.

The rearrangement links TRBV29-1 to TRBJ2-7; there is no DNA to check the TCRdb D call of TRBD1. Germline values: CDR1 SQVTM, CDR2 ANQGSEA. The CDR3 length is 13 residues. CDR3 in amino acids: CSVLPGTGYEQYF.

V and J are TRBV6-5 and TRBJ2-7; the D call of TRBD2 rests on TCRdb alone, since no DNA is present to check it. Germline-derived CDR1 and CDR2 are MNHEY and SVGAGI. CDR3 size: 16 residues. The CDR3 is CASSYTSSAGSYEQYF.

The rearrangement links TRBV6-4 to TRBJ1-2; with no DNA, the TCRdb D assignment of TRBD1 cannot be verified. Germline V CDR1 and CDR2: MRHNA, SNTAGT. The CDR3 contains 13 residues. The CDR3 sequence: CASSDGQHYGYTF.

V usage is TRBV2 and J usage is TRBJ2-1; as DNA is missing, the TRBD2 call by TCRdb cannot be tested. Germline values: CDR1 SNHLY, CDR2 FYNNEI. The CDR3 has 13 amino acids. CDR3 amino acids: CASKRVLTNEQFF.

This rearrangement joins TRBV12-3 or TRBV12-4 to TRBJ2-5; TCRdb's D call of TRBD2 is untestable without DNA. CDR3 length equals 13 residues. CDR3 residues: CASRPRGQETQYF.

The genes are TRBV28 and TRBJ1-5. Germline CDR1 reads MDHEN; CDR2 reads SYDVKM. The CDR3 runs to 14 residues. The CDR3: CASSLHSYNQPQHF.

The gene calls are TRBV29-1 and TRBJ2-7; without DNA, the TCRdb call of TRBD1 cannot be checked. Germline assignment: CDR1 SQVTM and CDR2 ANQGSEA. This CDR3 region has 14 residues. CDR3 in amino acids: CSVELGGHAAQQYF.

The CDR3 loop is CASSLGFTEAFF. This chain joins TRBV7-8 and TRBJ1-1. This CDR3 contains 12 residues. In germline, CDR1 is SGHVS, CDR2 FQNEAQ.

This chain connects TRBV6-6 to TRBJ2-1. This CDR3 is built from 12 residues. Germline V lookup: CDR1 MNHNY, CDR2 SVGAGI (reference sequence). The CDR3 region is CASSPSYNEQFF.

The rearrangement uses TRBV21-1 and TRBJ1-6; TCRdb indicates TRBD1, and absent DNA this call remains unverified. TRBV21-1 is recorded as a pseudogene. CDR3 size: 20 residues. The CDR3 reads CASSKDFYGARTGYNSPLHF.

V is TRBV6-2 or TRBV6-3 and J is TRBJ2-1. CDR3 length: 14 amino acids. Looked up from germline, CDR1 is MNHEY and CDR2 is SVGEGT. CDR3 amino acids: CASSYGSSYNEQFF.

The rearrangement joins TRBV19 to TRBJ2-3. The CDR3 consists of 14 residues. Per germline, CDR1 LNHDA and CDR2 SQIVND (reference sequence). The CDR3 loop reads CASSIRDYTDTQYF.

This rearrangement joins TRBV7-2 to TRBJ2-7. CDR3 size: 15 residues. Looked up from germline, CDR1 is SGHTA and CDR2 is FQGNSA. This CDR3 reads CASSLQKLYSYEQYF. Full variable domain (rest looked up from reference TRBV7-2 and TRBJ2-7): GAGVSQSPSNKVTEKGKDVELRCDPISGHTALYWYRQSLGQGLEFLIYFQGNSAPDKSGLPSDRFSAERTGGSVSTLTIQRTQQEDSAVYLCASSLQKLYSYEQYFGPGTRLTVT.

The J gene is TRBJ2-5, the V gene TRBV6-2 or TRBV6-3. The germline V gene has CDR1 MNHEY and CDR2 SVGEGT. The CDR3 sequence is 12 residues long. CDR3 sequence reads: CASSLFQETQYF.

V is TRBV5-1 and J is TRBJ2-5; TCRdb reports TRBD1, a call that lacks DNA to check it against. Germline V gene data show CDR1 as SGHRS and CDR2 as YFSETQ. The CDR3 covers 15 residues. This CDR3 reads CASSLTGGPQETQYF.

CDR3 in amino acids: CASSLGYRNTDTEAFF. The gene calls are TRBV5-1 and TRBJ1-1; TCRdb selects TRBD1, and the lack of DNA leaves this call unchecked. CDR1 SGHRS and CDR2 YFSETQ come from the germline V gene. This CDR3 is built from 16 residues. Complete variable domain (other parts from reference TRBV5-1 and TRBJ1-1): KAGVTQTPRYLIKTRGQQVTLSCSPISGHRSVSWYQQTPGQGLQFLFEYFSETQRNKGNFPGRFSGRQFSNSRSEMNVSTLELGDSALYLCASSLGYRNTDTEAFFGQGTRLTVV.

CDR3 loop: CSVVPRDRGLETQYF. The chain carries TRBV29-1 and TRBJ2-5; TCRdb gives TRBD1 as the D gene, but with no DNA this cannot be confirmed. Germline V gives CDR1 SQVTM, CDR2 ANQGSEA. The CDR3 is made up of 15 amino acids. The whole variable domain, remainder taken from reference TRBV29-1 and TRBJ2-5, is SAVISQKPSRDICQRGTSLTIQCQVDSQVTMMFWYRQQPGQSLTLIATANQGSEATYESGFVIDKFPISRPNLTFSTLTVSNMSPEDSSIYLCSVVPRDRGLETQYFGPGTRLLVL.

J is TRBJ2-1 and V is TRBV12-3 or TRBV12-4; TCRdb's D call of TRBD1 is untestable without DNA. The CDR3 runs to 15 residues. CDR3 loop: CASSHPRDRYNEQFF.

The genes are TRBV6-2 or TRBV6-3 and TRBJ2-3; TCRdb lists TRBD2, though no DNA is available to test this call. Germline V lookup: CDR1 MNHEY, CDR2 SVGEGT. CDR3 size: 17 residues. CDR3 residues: CASSYPSERPSTDTQYF.

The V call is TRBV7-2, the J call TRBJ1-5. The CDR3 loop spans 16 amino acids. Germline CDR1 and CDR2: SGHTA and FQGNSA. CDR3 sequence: CASSPTGRGPNQPQHF.

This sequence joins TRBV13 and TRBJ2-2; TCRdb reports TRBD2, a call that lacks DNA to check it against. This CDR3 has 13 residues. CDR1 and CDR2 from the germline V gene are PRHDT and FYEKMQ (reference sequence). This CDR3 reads CASSPGGPRELFF.